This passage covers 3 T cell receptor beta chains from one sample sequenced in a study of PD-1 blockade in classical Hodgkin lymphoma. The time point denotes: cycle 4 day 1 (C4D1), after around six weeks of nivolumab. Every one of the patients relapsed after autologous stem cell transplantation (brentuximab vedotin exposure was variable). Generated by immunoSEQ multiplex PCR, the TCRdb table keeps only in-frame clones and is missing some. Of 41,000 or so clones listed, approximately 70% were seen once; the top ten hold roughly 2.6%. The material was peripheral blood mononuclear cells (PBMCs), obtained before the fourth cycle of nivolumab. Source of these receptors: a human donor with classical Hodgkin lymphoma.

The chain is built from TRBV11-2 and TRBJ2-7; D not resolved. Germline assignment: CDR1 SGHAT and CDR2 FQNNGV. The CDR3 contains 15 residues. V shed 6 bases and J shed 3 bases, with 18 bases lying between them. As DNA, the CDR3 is TGTGCCAGCAGTGACGGACGGAAAGTTTACTACGAGCAGTACTTC. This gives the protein CASSDGRKVYYEQYF.

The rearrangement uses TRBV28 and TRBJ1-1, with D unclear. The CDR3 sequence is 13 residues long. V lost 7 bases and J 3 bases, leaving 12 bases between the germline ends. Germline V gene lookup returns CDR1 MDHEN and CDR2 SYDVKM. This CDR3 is CASNLGVDTEAFF. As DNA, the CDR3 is TGTGCCAGCAACCTCGGGGTGGACACTGAAGCTTTCTTT.

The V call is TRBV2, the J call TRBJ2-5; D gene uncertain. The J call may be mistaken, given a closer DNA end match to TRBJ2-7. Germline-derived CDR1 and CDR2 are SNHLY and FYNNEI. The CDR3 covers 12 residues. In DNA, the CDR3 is TGTGCCACCACGCCCAACAGCTACGAGCAGTACTTC. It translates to CATTPNSYEQYF.